This T cell receptor (beta chain) came from a study of memory CD4+ T cells and cytomegalovirus serostatus. The sort gate was single viable CD3+CD4+CD8-CD45RO+ cells for memory CD4+ T cells. Study findings and constraints: A US-trained random forest predicted CMV serostatus with median AUC around 0.9.

About this clone: Its antigen is not known.

The CDR3 extends over 15 amino acids. Looked up from germline, CDR1 is SGHAT and CDR2 is FQNNGV. V lost 0 bases and J lost 5, with 13 bases in between. In the original analysis: After removing out-of-frame reads, 2 million to 2.5 million distinct TCRbeta sequences remained. Libraries were prepared by immunoSEQ multiplex PCR; TCRdb keeps only in-frame clonotypes and omits some of them. V and J calls and clone size are those listed in that table; D and trimming were worked out from the DNA. The profile shows 80,000 or so clones, just under 80% of them singletons. The sample was memory CD4+ T cells from blood. This TCR derives from an adult in good health and CMV-seropositive. The rearrangement uses TRBV11-2 and TRBJ1-1; D not certain. The CDR3 sequence: CASSLEAGLGTEAFF. Written as DNA, the CDR3 is TGTGCCAGCAGCTTAGAAGCGGGGTTAGGGACTGAAGCTTTCTTT.